This TCR beta chain was sequenced during a study of blood T cell repertoires in COVID-19. Across the study: Specimens from acute and convalescent COVID-19 originated in the United States, Italy and Spain.

Germline-derived CDR1 and CDR2 are PRHDT and FYEKMQ (reference sequence). Trimming left V 5 bases short and J 0 bases short, with 10 bases between. The CDR3 runs 14 residues. One Seattle source followed patients from active infection through their disease course. In the authors' methods: Nucleated cell counts were estimated from reference gene primer amplification. Sequenced by immunoSEQ multiplex PCR; TCRdb stores in-frame clones only, minus some. That table gives V, J and clone size, and the DNA gave D and trimming. Among around 210,000 clones listed, 85% were seen once. This TCR was recovered from a man aged 45 to 65 with COVID-19, enrolled during active disease. Specimen: peripheral blood. The V gene is TRBV13, the J gene TRBJ2-5; D possibly corresponds to TRBD1 (5 bases). The CDR3 DNA is TGTGCCAGCAGCAACTCAGGGTACCAAGAGACCCAGTACTTC. It codes for CASSNSGYQETQYF.